This T cell receptor beta chain was recorded in a study of synovial regulatory T cells in juvenile arthritis. Data came from immunoSEQ multiplex PCR; TCRdb stores just in-frame clones and leaves some out. Recorded for this sample: 7,500 to 10,000 clones. Study-wide results and limits: Synovial Treg CDR3 sequences overlapped more with iaTregs than other circulating Tregs.

Donors were roughly 11 juvenile idiopathic arthritis patients with active disease, 3 polyarticular and 8 oligoarticular. A note on this clone: The antigen is unknown.

Sample: Treg cells from blood. Indicated subset: remaining (HLA-DR-negative) circulating blood Treg cells. This TCR was recovered from a donor aged 2-30 years with juvenile idiopathic arthritis.

This chain's CDR3 is CASRITGGGSPLHF. V and J are TRBV6-5 and TRBJ1-6; TCRdb designates TRBD1, a call that cannot be tested without DNA. This CDR3 comprises 14 residues. No coding sequence is recorded. Germline-derived CDR1 and CDR2 are MNHEY and SVGAGI.